The 4 T cell receptor beta chains presented below share a single source sample, sequenced in a study of cytomegalovirus exposure and HLA in healthy donors. PCR used 60 Vbeta primers and 13 Jbeta primers. TCRdb's copy holds only in-frame clones and misses some; the assay was immunoSEQ multiplex PCR. This sample has more than 70,000 clones, with 76% found just once. The sequenced sample consisted of PBMCs. These receptors were collected from a man between 40 and 49 years old in good health and CMV-seronegative.

The J gene is TRBJ2-7, the V gene TRBV11-3, with D possibly TRBD1 on 6 matching bases. The germline V gene has CDR1 SGHNT and CDR2 YENEEA. This CDR3 is built from 13 residues. Trimming pared 5 bases from V and 7 bases from J, leaving 15 bases between. CDR3 sequence (DNA): TGTGCCAGCAGCCGCGGTAGGCAGGGGGAGCAGTACTTC. Protein product: CASSRGRQGEQYF.

This clone was detected only a few times. The CDR3 loop reads CASSPAQGAFNSPLHF. The CDR3 bases are TGTGCCAGCAGCCCGGCGCAGGGGGCCTTTAATTCACCCCTCCACTTT. The gene calls are TRBV13 and TRBJ1-6, with TRBD1 matching over 8 bases. This CDR3 region has 16 residues. The V gene end was trimmed by 5 bases and the J gene end by 6 bases; junction bases not matched to a gene: 9. Germline V CDR1 and CDR2: PRHDT, FYEKMQ (reference sequence).

The V gene is TRBV30, the J gene TRBJ2-5, with TRBD1 matching over 12 bases. The better agreement between TRBJ2-7 and the DNA end casts doubt on the J call. The CDR3 has 14 residues. The germline V gene has CDR1 GTSNPN and CDR2 SVGIG (reference sequence). Here the CDR3 reads CAWREGTGGSEQYF. The DNA for the CDR3 is TGTGCCTGGAGGGAAGGGACAGGGGGCAGCGAGCAGTACTTC.

This chain connects TRBV9 to TRBJ1-5; TRBD1 is a possible D gene (5 bases). Germline V gene lookup returns CDR1 SGDLS and CDR2 YYNGEE. The CDR3 spans 14 residues. V gave up 4 bases and J gave up 2 bases, with 10 bases separating them. In nucleotides, the CDR3 is TGTGCCAGCAGCCGGGGGGAGGGCAATCAGCCCCAGCATTTT. Translation gives CASSRGEGNQPQHF.